What follows is one TCR beta chain and its context. Germline-derived CDR1 and CDR2 are GTSNPN and SVGIG (reference sequence). The CDR3 covers 15 residues. The germline V and J ends were trimmed by 2 bases and 2 bases, with 15 bases remaining between them. These data originate in a study of blood T cell repertoires in COVID-19. Measured with immunoSEQ multiplex PCR; TCRdb has only the in-frame clones, and not every one. The sample has 55,000 to 65,000 clones, roughly 85% seen once. The chain links TRBV30 to TRBJ1-2; perhaps TRBD1 as D (5 bases). Sequenced input: peripheral blood. The TCR originated in a man between 60 and 70 years old with acute or convalescent COVID-19. The CDR3 reads CAWSSPYGGNYGYTF. DNA for the CDR3: TGTGCCTGGAGTTCTCCCTACGGGGGAAACTATGGCTACACCTTC.